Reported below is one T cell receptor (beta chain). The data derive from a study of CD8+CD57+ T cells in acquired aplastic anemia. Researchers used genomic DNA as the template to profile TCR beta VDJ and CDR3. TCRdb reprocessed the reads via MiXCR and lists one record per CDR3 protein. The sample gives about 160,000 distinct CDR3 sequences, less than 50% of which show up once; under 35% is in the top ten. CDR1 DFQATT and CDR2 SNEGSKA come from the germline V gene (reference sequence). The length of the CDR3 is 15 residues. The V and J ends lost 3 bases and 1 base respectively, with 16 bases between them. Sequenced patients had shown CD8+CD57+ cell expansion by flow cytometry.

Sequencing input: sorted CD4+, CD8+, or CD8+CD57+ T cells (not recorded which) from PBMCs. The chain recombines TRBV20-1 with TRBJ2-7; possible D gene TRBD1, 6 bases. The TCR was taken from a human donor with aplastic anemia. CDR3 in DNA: TGCAGTGCTAGCAGCTCACAGGGATCGTCCTACGAGCAGTACTTC. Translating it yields CSASSSQGSSYEQYF.